A selection of T cell receptor beta chains follows, all from one sample in a study of blood T cell repertoires in COVID-19. Generated by immunoSEQ multiplex PCR, the TCRdb table keeps only in-frame clones and is missing some. The table includes around 170,000 clones, roughly 90% detected once. Material: peripheral blood. These receptors were collected from a man aged 55-75 years with acute or convalescent COVID-19. Each CDR3 is given with its conserved first and last residue. A D gene is named only where the DNA matches it firmly. A clone size is listed for some rows: how often the clone was seen (once, few, many), or a class if it is expanded.

abundance: -; v_gene: TRBV19; d_gene: TRBD1; j_gene: TRBJ1-1; CDR3aa: CASSIGQGALGTEAFF; CDR3nt: TGTGCCAGTAGTATCGGACAGGGGGCTTTGGGCACTGAAGCTTTCTTT
abundance: -; v_gene: TRBV21-1; d_gene: -; j_gene: TRBJ1-4; CDR3aa: CASSLQGLGEKLFF; CDR3nt: TGTGCCAGCAGCCTACAGGGGCTAGGAGAAAAACTGTTTTTT
abundance: -; v_gene: TRBV21-1; d_gene: -; j_gene: TRBJ1-3; CDR3aa: CASSKTRRGVGSGNTIYF; CDR3nt: -
abundance: once; v_gene: TRBV11-2; d_gene: TRBD1; j_gene: TRBJ1-3; CDR3aa: CASSLQGGGNTIYF; CDR3nt: TGTGCCAGCAGCTTACAGGGGGGCGGAAACACCATATATTTT
abundance: -; v_gene: TRBV9; d_gene: TRBD1; j_gene: TRBJ1-1; CDR3aa: CASSASRGFGTEAFF; CDR3nt: TGTGCCAGCAGCGCCAGCAGGGGGTTCGGCACTGAAGCTTTCTTT
abundance: -; v_gene: TRBV7-9; d_gene: -; j_gene: TRBJ1-2; CDR3aa: CASRTLSIGVSYGYTF; CDR3nt: TGTGCCAGCAGGACGCTTAGCATCGGGGTTTCTTATGGCTACACCTTC
abundance: -; v_gene: TRBV5-1; d_gene: TRBD1; j_gene: TRBJ1-2; CDR3aa: CASSGTGGTRGYTF; CDR3nt: TGCGCCAGCAGCGGGACAGGGGGCACACGAGGCTACACCTTC
abundance: -; v_gene: TRBV5-1; d_gene: TRBD1; j_gene: TRBJ1-1; CDR3aa: CASSQTGDTEAFF; CDR3nt: TGCGCCAGCAGCCAGACAGGGGACACTGAAGCTTTCTTT
abundance: -; v_gene: TRBV12-3/TRBV12-4; d_gene: -; j_gene: TRBJ1-4; CDR3aa: CASRRQSEEKLFF; CDR3nt: TGTGCCAGCAGGAGACAGTCTGAAGAAAAACTGTTTTTT
abundance: -; v_gene: TRBV30; d_gene: TRBD1; j_gene: TRBJ1-5; CDR3aa: CAWRGQGEVAQHF; CDR3nt: TGTGCCTGGAGGGGACAGGGAGAAGTGGCCCAGCATTTT
abundance: once; v_gene: TRBV5-1; d_gene: TRBD1; j_gene: TRBJ1-5; CDR3aa: CASSSGQGNQPQHF; CDR3nt: TGCGCCAGCAGCTCTGGACAGGGGAATCAGCCCCAGCATTTT
abundance: -; v_gene: TRBV28; d_gene: TRBD1; j_gene: TRBJ1-2; CDR3aa: CASYAGQGFYGYTF; CDR3nt: TGTGCCAGCTACGCCGGACAGGGATTCTATGGCTACACCTTC